This TCR beta chain was recorded in a study of cytomegalovirus exposure and HLA in healthy donors. Points from the study as a whole: Investigators reported 150 to 200 TCR beta chains as tied to cytomegalovirus. Common viral pathogens seemed, in a later analysis, to connect with several of the most significant clusters. A missense DCLRE1C variant was associated with V- and J-gene trimming of TCR beta chains in a later analysis, and an independent cohort replicated the association. Most TCRs appeared rarely, but some public TCRs recurred in many donors.

The PCR was carried out with 60 Vbeta primers and 13 Jbeta primers. The table came from immunoSEQ multiplex PCR; TCRdb's copy has only in-frame clones and leaves some out. The table records about 140,000 clones, 75% to 90% of them present only once. This clone has a single count. Its antigen remains unknown. This CDR3 comprises 15 residues. The germline V and J ends were trimmed by 5 bases and 0 bases, with 14 bases remaining between them. Looked up from germline, CDR1 is MDHEN and CDR2 is SYDVKM. The sequencing input was PBMCs. The sequence came from a female donor in good health and CMV-seronegative. The V gene is TRBV28, the J gene TRBJ2-7; maybe TRBD1 (6 bases). In DNA, the CDR3 is TGTGCCAGCAGTGGACAGTGGATTAGCTCCTACGAGCAGTACTTC. Translation gives CASSGQWISSYEQYF.